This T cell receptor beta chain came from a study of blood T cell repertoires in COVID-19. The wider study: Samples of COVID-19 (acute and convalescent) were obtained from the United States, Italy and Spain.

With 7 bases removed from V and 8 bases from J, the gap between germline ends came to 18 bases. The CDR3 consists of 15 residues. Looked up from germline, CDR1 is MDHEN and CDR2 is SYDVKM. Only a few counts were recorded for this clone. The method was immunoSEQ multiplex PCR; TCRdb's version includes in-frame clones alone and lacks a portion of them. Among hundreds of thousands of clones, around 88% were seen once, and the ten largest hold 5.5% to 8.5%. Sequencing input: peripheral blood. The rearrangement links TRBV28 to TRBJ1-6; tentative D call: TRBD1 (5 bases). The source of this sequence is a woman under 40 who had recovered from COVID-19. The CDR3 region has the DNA TGTGCCAGCACCCCCGGGGGGATTAGCGATTCACCCCTCCACTTT. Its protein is CASTPGGISDSPLHF. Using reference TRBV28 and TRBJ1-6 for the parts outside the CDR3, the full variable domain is DVKVTQSSRYLVKRTGEKVFLECVQDMDHENMFWYRQDPGLGLRLIYFSYDVKMKEKGDIPEGYSVSREKKERFSLILESASTNQTSMYLCASTPGGISDSPLHFGNGTRLTVT.